These 5 T cell receptor beta chains were all obtained from the same sample, sequenced in a study of cytomegalovirus exposure and HLA in healthy donors. The study ran its PCR with 60 Vbeta and 13 Jbeta primers. Measured with immunoSEQ multiplex PCR; TCRdb has only the in-frame clones, and not every one. The sample has about 130,000 clones; 8.5% to 10% are singletons. Source material: PBMCs. The receptors here all came from a man aged 45-65 years in good health and CMV-seronegative.

The V and J genes are TRBV5-1 and TRBJ2-1; 8 nucleotides align to TRBD2. CDR1 and CDR2 from the germline V gene are SGHRS and YFSETQ. V was clipped by 0 bases and J by 9 bases; unmatched bases: 14. The CDR3 sequence is 17 residues long. CDR3 coding DNA: TGCGCCAGCAGCTTGGTCGCGTCGACGGGAGGGCCCGTTGAGCAGTTCTTC. This codes for CASSLVASTGGPVEQFF.

This clone was seen only a few times. The V and J genes are TRBV27 and TRBJ2-7; no firm D call. Looked up from germline, CDR1 is MNHEY and CDR2 is SMNVEV (reference sequence). The CDR3 runs 12 residues. V was trimmed by 6 bases and J by 0 bases, leaving 6 bases between them. CDR3 loop: CASSPSSYEQYF. CDR3 DNA: TGTGCCAGCAGCCCTAGCTCCTACGAGCAGTACTTC.

The genes are TRBV6-1 and TRBJ1-1, with D tentatively TRBD1 (6 bases). V dropped 7 bases and J dropped 1 base, with 10 bases sitting between them. This CDR3 is 13 amino acids long. Germline CDR1 and CDR2: MNHNS and SASEGT. DNA for the CDR3: TGTGCCAGCATCGAAGGGGGGAACACTGAAGCTTTCTTT. Protein: CASIEGGNTEAFF.

The chain is built from TRBV12-5 and TRBJ1-5, with D possibly TRBD1 on 6 matching bases. Germline V gene data show CDR1 as LGHNT and CDR2 as FRNRAP. There are 14 residues in the CDR3. Between the trimmed V and J ends, which lost 1 base and 3 bases, there was a span of 7 bases. Here the CDR3 DNA reads TGTGCTAGTGGTTTGGACAGGGCCAATCAGCCCCAGCATTTT. Its translation is CASGLDRANQPQHF.

The chain joins TRBV6-5 to TRBJ1-5; 12 bases line up with TRBD1. The CDR3 has 15 amino acids. CDR1 MNHEY and CDR2 SVGAGI come from the germline V gene. The junction had 6 bases not matched to a gene; V was cut back by 6 bases and J by 6 bases. The CDR3 reads CASRPGTGGRQPQHF. The CDR3 coding sequence is TGTGCCAGCAGGCCCGGGACAGGGGGCCGTCAGCCCCAGCATTTT.